A single sample is the source of the 22 T cell receptor beta chains below, sequenced in a study of T cell responses to AZD1222 COVID-19 vaccine. TCRdb's copy holds only in-frame clones and misses some; the assay was immunoSEQ multiplex PCR. The table shows over 110,000 clones, with roughly 92% occurring only once. Source: peripheral blood, taken on day 0 of AZD1222 vaccination. The receptors derive from an adult in good health.

The chain couples TRBV11-2 to TRBJ2-1; D possibly corresponds to TRBD1 (6 bases). CDR3 length: 16 amino acids. CDR1 SGHAT and CDR2 FQNNGV come from the germline V gene. V was shortened by 2 bases and J by 4 bases, with 15 bases between the two germline ends. DNA of the CDR3: TGTGCCAGCAGCTTAAGTCCGACAGGCACGTACAATGAGCAGTTCTTC. It codes for CASSLSPTGTYNEQFF.

This rearrangement joins TRBV29-1 to TRBJ1-2, with TRBD1 identical over 7 bases. The CDR3 has 13 residues. CDR1 is SQVTM, CDR2 ANQGSEA, per germline. J was trimmed by 7 bases and V by 6 bases; bases with no gene match: 11. The CDR3 loop is CSVALGTVGGYTF. The CDR3 nucleotides read TGCAGCGTGGCACTCGGGACAGTCGGTGGCTACACCTTC.

The chain uses TRBV28 and TRBJ1-2; no definite D call. The CDR3 has 14 amino acids. With 5 bases removed from V and 4 bases from J, the gap between germline ends came to 14 bases. Germline V CDR1 and CDR2: MDHEN, SYDVKM. The CDR3, as DNA: TGTGCCAGCAGTCCTTCCCGGGGTACCTATGGCTACACCTTC. This gives the protein CASSPSRGTYGYTF.

CDR3: CASSVGGSYNSPLHF. For the CDR3, the DNA is TGTGCCAGCAGCGTAGGGGGCTCCTATAATTCACCCCTCCACTTT. V is TRBV7-9 and J is TRBJ1-6; TRBD1 is a possible D gene (6 bases). This CDR3 is built from 15 residues. The ends were cut back, 5 bases at V and 0 bases at J, with 8 bases in the middle. Germline V gives CDR1 SEHNR, CDR2 FQNEAQ (reference sequence). Together with reference TRBV7-9 and TRBJ1-6, the CDR3 gives the full variable domain: DTGVSQNPRHKITKRGQNVTFRCDPISEHNRLYWYRQTLGQGPEFLTYFQNEAQLEKSRLLSDRFSAERPKGSFSTLEIQRTEQGDSAMYLCASSVGGSYNSPLHFGNGTRLTVT.

The rearrangement joins TRBV9 to TRBJ1-1; 7 positions match TRBD1. The junction had 6 bases not matched to a gene; V was cut back by 0 bases and J by 7 bases. The CDR3 extends over 14 amino acids. Germline V gene sequence: CDR1 SGDLS, CDR2 YYNGEE. The CDR3 here is CASSVEDRSGEAFF. The CDR3 DNA is TGTGCCAGCAGCGTAGAGGACAGGAGCGGTGAAGCTTTCTTT.

The chain joins TRBV6-5 to TRBJ1-5; D gene uncertain. Trimming pared 0 bases from V and 7 bases from J, leaving 7 bases between. This CDR3 has 13 amino acids. Germline-derived CDR1 and CDR2 are MNHEY and SVGAGI. Here the CDR3 DNA reads TGTGCCAGCAGTTACTCCAGTGGGCAGCCCCAGCATTTT. It specifies CASSYSSGQPQHF.

This clone was picked up one time. V and J are TRBV27 and TRBJ2-7; the D call may be TRBD1 or TRBD2 (5 bases each). CDR3 length: 16 residues. Germline CDR1 reads MNHEY; CDR2 reads SMNVEV (reference sequence). V lost 5 bases, J lost 0 bases, and 17 bases lay in between. The CDR3 nucleotides read TGTGCCAGCAGTCCGTTCGGGACGGAGAGCTCCTACGAGCAGTACTTC. This gives the protein CASSPFGTESSYEQYF.

The J gene is TRBJ2-7, the V gene TRBV7-2, with 7 bases that match TRBD2. The length of the CDR3 is 13 residues. The germline V gene has CDR1 SGHTA and CDR2 FQGNSA. J lost 1 base, V lost 4 bases, and 1 base had no gene match. CDR3 sequence (DNA): TGTGCCAGCAGCTGGCGGGGGTCCTACGAGCAGTACTTC. Amino acid sequence: CASSWRGSYEQYF. The whole variable domain, filled in from reference TRBV7-2 and TRBJ2-7, reads GAGVSQSPSNKVTEKGKDVELRCDPISGHTALYWYRQSLGQGLEFLIYFQGNSAPDKSGLPSDRFSAERTGGSVSTLTIQRTQQEDSAVYLCASSWRGSYEQYFGPGTRLTVT.

This chain's CDR3 is CASSRGQEGNQPQHF. The CDR3 DNA follows: TGTGCCAGCAGTCGGGGACAAGAAGGCAATCAGCCCCAGCATTTT. V gene TRBV6-5 combines with J gene TRBJ1-5, with a possible D match to TRBD1 (6 bases). Per the germline V gene, CDR1 is MNHEY and CDR2 is SVGAGI. The CDR3 is made up of 15 amino acids. The germline V and J ends were trimmed by 5 bases and 2 bases, with 13 bases remaining between them.

This rearrangement joins TRBV6-5 to TRBJ2-7; weak D call: TRBD1 (5 bases). Germline CDR1 MNHEY, CDR2 SVGAGI. V gave up 7 bases and J gave up 0 bases, with 10 bases separating them. This CDR3 is 13 amino acids long. CDR3 sequence: CASISRGSYEQYF. The CDR3 bases are TGTGCCAGCATTTCAAGGGGCTCCTACGAGCAGTACTTC.

This sequence joins TRBV5-1 and TRBJ2-3; TRBD1 agrees at 9 bases. CDR1 and CDR2 from the germline V gene are SGHRS and YFSETQ. The trim removed 5 bases at V and 6 bases at J, leaving 13 bases unmatched. This CDR3 contains 16 residues. The CDR3 spells CASSRRTGAITDTQYF. The CDR3 DNA reads as TGCGCCAGCAGTCGAAGGACAGGGGCCATCACCGATACGCAGTATTTT. The variable domain in full, with the rest retrieved from reference TRBV5-1 and TRBJ2-3, is KAGVTQTPRYLIKTRGQQVTLSCSPISGHRSVSWYQQTPGQGLQFLFEYFSETQRNKGNFPGRFSGRQFSNSRSEMNVSTLELGDSALYLCASSRRTGAITDTQYFGPGTRLTVL.

This chain connects TRBV6-2 or TRBV6-3 to TRBJ2-7; D call uncertain. Germline V CDR1 and CDR2: MNHEY, SVGEGT. This CDR3 has 15 amino acids. The V gene lost 0 bases and the J gene lost 2 bases, with 11 bases spanning the gap. The DNA of the CDR3 is TGTGCCAGCAGTTACTCGGTTCGCAGTACCTACGAGCAGTACTTC. Translating gives CASSYSVRSTYEQYF.

The chain recombines TRBV11-2 with TRBJ2-1, with 9 bases identical to TRBD1. J lost 6 bases, V lost 5 bases, and 8 bases had no gene match. CDR3 length: 15 residues. From germline, CDR1 is SGHAT and CDR2 FQNNGV. This chain's CDR3 is CASSNVRDRVNEQFF. CDR3 bases: TGTGCCAGCAGCAATGTCCGGGACAGGGTCAATGAGCAGTTCTTC.

The chain recombines TRBV15 with TRBJ2-2; no definite D call. CDR3 length equals 12 residues. With 4 bases removed from V and 0 bases from J, the gap between germline ends came to 0 bases. CDR1 is LNHNV and CDR2 is YYDKDF in the germline V gene (reference sequence). This CDR3 is CATSTNTGELFF. The CDR3 DNA reads TGTGCCACCAGCACGAACACCGGGGAGCTGTTTTTT.

This clone is a singleton in its sample. The DNA for the CDR3 is TGTGCCAGCAGCGTAGAAGGGCTTCCTCGGAAGTCCGGGGAGCTGTTTTTT. It encodes CASSVEGLPRKSGELFF. The chain couples TRBV9 to TRBJ2-2; the D is unclear. V gave up 0 bases and J gave up 6 bases, with 18 bases separating them. This CDR3 region has 17 residues. The germline CDR1 and CDR2 sequences are SGDLS and YYNGEE.

The chain employs TRBV6-2 or TRBV6-3 and TRBJ1-4, with 7 bases that match TRBD1. The CDR3 sequence is 15 residues long. The V segment lost 5 bases and the J segment 7 bases; nucleotides outside the gene matches: 10. Germline V lookup: CDR1 MNHEY, CDR2 SVGEGT. The CDR3 DNA follows: TGTGCCAGCAGTACCCAGGGGGAGGGCGGTGAAAAACTGTTTTTT. This encodes CASSTQGEGGEKLFF.

This rearrangement joins TRBV29-1 to TRBJ2-1, with D perhaps given as TRBD1 or TRBD2 (5 bases each). V gave up 5 bases and J gave up 6 bases, with 14 bases separating them. The CDR3 consists of 13 residues. The V gene's germline CDR1 is SQVTM and CDR2 ANQGSEA. The CDR3 region is CSVTGPGSNEQFF. CDR3 DNA: TGCAGCGTTACCGGACCAGGGAGCAATGAGCAGTTCTTC.

This chain joins TRBV19 and TRBJ1-1; D perhaps matches TRBD1 (5 bases). Germline CDR1 LNHDA, CDR2 SQIVND (reference sequence). The V end was cut by 3 bases, the J end by 2 bases, with 10 bases between. There are 14 residues in the CDR3. The CDR3 spells CASSIAGPNTEAFF. The CDR3 DNA sequence: TGTGCCAGTAGTATTGCGGGACCCAACACTGAAGCTTTCTTT.

The rearrangement uses TRBV13 and TRBJ1-2; TRBD1 might be the D (5 bases). In germline, CDR1 is PRHDT, CDR2 FYEKMQ (reference sequence). Trimming took 6 bases from V and 4 from J, leaving 27 bases between them. The CDR3 covers 18 residues. DNA for the CDR3: TGTGCCAGCAGTTCATGGAGGCAGGGAATTCGTCTCGGCTATGGCTACACCTTC. Amino acid sequence: CASSSWRQGIRLGYGYTF.

The chain links TRBV28 to TRBJ2-3; the match to TRBD2 covers 14 bases. Per germline, CDR1 MDHEN and CDR2 SYDVKM. The CDR3 totals 14 residues. The V gene end was trimmed by 10 bases and the J gene end by 5 bases; junction bases not matched to a gene: 5. This CDR3 reads CAIGLAGGGDTQYF. The CDR3, as DNA: TGTGCCATTGGACTAGCGGGAGGTGGAGATACGCAGTATTTT.

The chain is built from TRBV6-5 and TRBJ2-1, with D unclear. This CDR3 is built from 11 residues. V was trimmed by 5 bases and J by 4 bases, leaving 3 bases between them. CDR1 is MNHEY, CDR2 SVGAGI, per germline. Written as DNA, the CDR3 is TGTGCCAGCAGTACATACAATGAGCAGTTCTTC. The encoded protein is CASSTYNEQFF.

The chain uses TRBV2 and TRBJ1-5; 9 nucleotides match TRBD1. The germline V gene encodes CDR1 SNHLY and CDR2 FYNNEI. Losses at the gene ends were 7 bases for V and 4 bases for J; bases not matched to a gene: 5. The CDR3 is 14 amino acids. The CDR3 spells CASTTQGANQPQHF. CDR3 nucleotides: TGTGCCAGCACCACACAGGGGGCAAATCAGCCCCAGCATTTT.